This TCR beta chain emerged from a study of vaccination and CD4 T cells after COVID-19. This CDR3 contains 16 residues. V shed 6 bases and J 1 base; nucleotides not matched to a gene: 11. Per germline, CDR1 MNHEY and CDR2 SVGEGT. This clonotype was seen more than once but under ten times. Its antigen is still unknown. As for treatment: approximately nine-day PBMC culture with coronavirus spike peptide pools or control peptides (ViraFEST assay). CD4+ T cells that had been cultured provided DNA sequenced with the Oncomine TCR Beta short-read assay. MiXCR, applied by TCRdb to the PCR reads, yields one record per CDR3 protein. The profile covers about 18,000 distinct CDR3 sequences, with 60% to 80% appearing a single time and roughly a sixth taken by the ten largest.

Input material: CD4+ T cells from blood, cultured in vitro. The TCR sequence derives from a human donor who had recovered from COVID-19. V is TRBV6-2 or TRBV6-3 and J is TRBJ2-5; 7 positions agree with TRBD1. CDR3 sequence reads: CASSHGGQLSQETQYF. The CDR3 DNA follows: TGTGCCAGCAGCCATGGGGGACAGCTAAGCCAAGAGACCCAGTACTTC.